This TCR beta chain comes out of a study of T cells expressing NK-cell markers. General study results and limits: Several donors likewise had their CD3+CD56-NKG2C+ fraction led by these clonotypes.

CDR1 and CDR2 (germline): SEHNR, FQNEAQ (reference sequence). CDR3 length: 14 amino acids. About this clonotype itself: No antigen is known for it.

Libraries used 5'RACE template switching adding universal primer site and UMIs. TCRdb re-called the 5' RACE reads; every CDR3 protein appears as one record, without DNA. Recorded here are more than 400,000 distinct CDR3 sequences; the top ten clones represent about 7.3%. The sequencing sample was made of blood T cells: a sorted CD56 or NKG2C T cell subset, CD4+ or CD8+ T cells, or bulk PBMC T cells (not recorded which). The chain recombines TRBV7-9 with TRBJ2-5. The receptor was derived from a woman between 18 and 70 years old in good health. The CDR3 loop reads CASSLDSSKETQYF.